The 10 T cell receptor beta chains reported below all come from one sample, sequenced in a study of cytotoxic CD8 clonotypes in ibrutinib-treated CLL. Libraries were prepared by immunoSEQ multiplex PCR; TCRdb keeps only in-frame clonotypes and omits some of them. The top ten hold about 30% of the sample, which has about 89,000 clones, 70% to 85% seen once. The sample was PBMCs, taken after 12 months of ibrutinib treatment. These receptors all stem from a human donor with chronic lymphocytic leukemia.

The chain is built from TRBV11-2 and TRBJ2-7; D tentatively reads TRBD1 or TRBD2 (5 bases each). CDR3 length equals 15 residues. Germline CDR1 and CDR2: SGHAT and FQNNGV. The V and J ends lost 8 bases and 2 bases respectively, with 19 bases between them. CDR3 sequence: CASQIIDGAAYEQYF. The CDR3 coding sequence is TGTGCCAGCCAGATTATCGACGGGGCTGCCTACGAGCAGTACTTC.

On this clone: This same CDR3 is encoded by further DNA sequences in the sample. This rearrangement joins TRBV5-5 to TRBJ1-3; unclear D gene. The CDR3 spans 15 residues. Germline assignment: CDR1 SGHKS and CDR2 YYEKEE (reference sequence). Trimming cost V 2 bases and J 0 bases, with 9 bases left between them. The CDR3 nucleotides read TGTGCCAGCAGCTTTAGTACAGACTCTGGAAACACCATATATTTT. Translating gives CASSFSTDSGNTIYF.

This chain links TRBV18 with TRBJ2-7; D is possibly TRBD1 (6 bases). The CDR3 is made up of 14 amino acids. Trimming left V 3 bases short and J 2 bases short, with 11 bases between. Germline V gene sequence: CDR1 KGHSH, CDR2 LQKENI. In DNA, the CDR3 is TGTGCCAGCTCACCCAACAGGGAGCCCTACGAGCAGTACTTC. Its translation is CASSPNREPYEQYF.

This sequence joins TRBV19 and TRBJ2-2, with no clear D. Germline values: CDR1 LNHDA, CDR2 SQIVND (reference sequence). This CDR3 spans 11 amino acids. V dropped 5 bases and J dropped 7 bases, with 5 bases sitting between them. CDR3 protein: CASSSLGELFF. CDR3 coding DNA: TGTGCCAGTAGTTCCCTCGGGGAGCTGTTTTTT.

The rearrangement links TRBV5-1 to TRBJ1-1; D ambiguous. Germline CDR1 SGHRS, CDR2 YFSETQ. V lost 2 bases and J lost 0, with 8 bases in between. This CDR3 is built from 14 residues. The CDR3 DNA follows: TGCGCCAGCAGCTTTGTGGGTTTGAACACTGAAGCTTTCTTT. This translates into CASSFVGLNTEAFF.

The chain has TRBV7-3 and TRBJ2-3; 9 bases map to TRBD2. With V trimmed by 5 bases and J by 6 bases, 12 bases remained unmatched. The CDR3 sequence is 16 residues long. Germline V lookup: CDR1 SGHTA, CDR2 FQGTGA. The CDR3 sequence is CASSPRASGAGDTQYF. CDR3 bases: TGTGCCAGCAGCCCCCGTGCTAGCGGGGCCGGGGATACGCAGTATTTT. Complete variable domain (other parts from reference TRBV7-3 and TRBJ2-3): GAGVSQTPSNKVTEKGKYVELRCDPISGHTALYWYRQSLGQGPEFLIYFQGTGAADDSGLPNDRFFAVRPEGSVSTLKIQRTERGDSAVYLCASSPRASGAGDTQYFGPGTRLTVL.

The chain combines TRBV5-1 with TRBJ1-2, with a possible D match to TRBD1 (5 bases). V was clipped by 2 bases and J by 0 bases, with 11 bases between them. CDR3 length: 15 residues. The germline V gene encodes CDR1 SGHRS and CDR2 YFSETQ. The CDR3: CASSFGTAANYGYTF. The CDR3 DNA is TGCGCCAGCAGCTTCGGGACGGCGGCTAACTATGGCTACACCTTC.

The rearrangement joins TRBV29-1 to TRBJ1-1, with 7 bases fitting TRBD1. This CDR3 has 17 residues. Trimming removed 6 bases from V and 0 bases from J; junction bases left unmatched: 16. CDR1 SQVTM and CDR2 ANQGSEA come from the germline V gene. The CDR3 coding sequence is TGCAGCGTGAGGGGGGACAGACAACTTGGGATGAACACTGAAGCTTTCTTT. As protein: CSVRGDRQLGMNTEAFF.

The J gene is TRBJ1-5, the V gene TRBV7-9; D unresolved. Germline V gene sequence: CDR1 SEHNR, CDR2 FQNEAQ (reference sequence). Trimming removed 3 bases from V and 4 bases from J, with 10 bases in between. The CDR3 has 14 amino acids. The CDR3 sequence is CASSFAQGNQPQHF. The CDR3 DNA is TGTGCCAGCAGCTTCGCCCAAGGGAATCAGCCCCAGCATTTT.

Only a few counts were recorded for this clone. The rearrangement links TRBV11-2 to TRBJ2-5; 9 bases are shared with TRBD1. The CDR3 runs 13 residues. J lost 5 bases, V lost 5 bases, and 3 bases had no gene match. Germline V gene lookup returns CDR1 SGHAT and CDR2 FQNNGV. The CDR3 protein is CASSRDRDETQYF. Here the CDR3 DNA reads TGTGCCAGCAGCAGGGACAGGGACGAGACCCAGTACTTC.